This T cell receptor beta chain was sequenced for a study of cytomegalovirus exposure and HLA in healthy donors. The CDR3 consists of 15 residues. V was clipped by 4 bases and J by 0 bases, with 12 bases between them. The germline V gene encodes CDR1 MGHDK and CDR2 SYGVNS. Use of 60 Vbeta and 13 Jbeta primers characterized the PCR. The data were produced by immunoSEQ multiplex PCR, yet TCRdb's version contains in-frame clones alone and is incomplete. The repertoire holds 150,000 to 200,000 clones, with about 80% as singletons. These donors, healthy bone marrow donors, were studied. The material sequenced was PBMCs. The rearrangement links TRBV25-1 to TRBJ1-2, with D possibly TRBD1 on 5 matching bases. The sequence came from a man in his forties in good health and CMV-seropositive. The CDR3 DNA sequence: TGTGCCAGCAGTGCGGCGGGGGGAGCTAACTATGGCTACACCTTC. It codes for CASSAAGGANYGYTF.